The rows below give T cell receptor beta chains drawn from one sample of a study of T cell responses to AZD1222 COVID-19 vaccine. Using immunoSEQ multiplex PCR, the repertoire was profiled, and TCRdb retains in-frame clones only, with some absent. Found here are about 81,000 clones, approximately 90% of them singletons; the top ten hold approximately 5%. The sequencing used peripheral blood, collected 28 days after the second AZD1222 dose. The receptors were sampled from an adult who received the AZD1222 COVID-19 vaccine. Both conserved end residues are part of each CDR3. A D gene is named only where the DNA matches it firmly. A row's size may be missing; if present it is once, few, many or a size class.

V: TRBV27
J: TRBJ2-3
D: -
length: 15
size: -
CDR3: CASSLWIQRADTQYF
DNA: TGTGCCAGCAGTTTATGGATACAACGGGCAGATACGCAGTATTTT

V: TRBV5-1
J: TRBJ2-3
D: TRBD1
length: 15
size: -
CDR3: CASSPTGVIADTQYF
DNA: TGCGCCAGCAGCCCAACAGGGGTAATCGCAGATACGCAGTATTTT

V: TRBV7-9
J: TRBJ1-2
D: TRBD1
length: 15
size: -
CDR3: CASSSSGTGVGGYTF
DNA: TGTGCCAGCAGCTCTTCCGGGACAGGGGTCGGTGGCTACACCTTC

V: TRBV6-5
J: TRBJ2-2
D: -
length: 11
size: -
CDR3: CASSRTGELFF
DNA: TGTGCCAGCAGTCGCACCGGGGAGCTGTTTTTT

V: TRBV5-4
J: TRBJ2-7
D: TRBD1
length: 15
size: once
CDR3: CASSSLGQGAFEQYF
DNA: TGTGCCAGCAGTTCCTTGGGACAGGGGGCGTTTGAGCAGTACTTC

V: TRBV19
J: TRBJ1-1
D: -
length: 14
size: -
CDR3: CASIATGMNTEAFF
DNA: TGTGCCAGTATTGCCACAGGGATGAACACTGAAGCTTTCTTT

V: TRBV2
J: TRBJ1-1
D: -
length: 15
size: once
CDR3: CASARTDSPPSEAFF
DNA: TGTGCCAGTGCTCGGACCGACTCCCCGCCGTCTGAAGCTTTCTTT

V: TRBV7-9
J: TRBJ2-3
D: TRBD2
length: 15
size: -
CDR3: CASSLGTISTDTQYF
DNA: TGTGCCAGCAGCCTAGGGACTATTTCCACAGATACGCAGTATTTT

V: TRBV3-1/TRBV3-2
J: TRBJ1-5
D: -
length: 12
size: once
CDR3: CASSFSNQPQHF
DNA: TGTGCCAGCAGCTTTAGCAATCAGCCCCAGCATTTT

V: TRBV18
J: TRBJ1-6
D: -
length: 14
size: -
CDR3: CASSPEGSNSPLHF
DNA: TGTGCCAGCTCACCCGAGGGCTCTAATTCACCCCTCCACTTT